This T cell receptor beta chain derives from a study of T cells expressing NK-cell markers. Broader study findings: The HCMV specificity of the expanded NKG2C+ T cell clones stayed unresolved.

TCRdb reprocessed the 5' RACE reads; each CDR3 protein has one entry and no DNA is given. Its clone listing holds a few hundred thousand distinct CDR3 sequences. Of note for this clonotype: Its matching antigen is unknown.

The CDR3 extends over 13 amino acids. The germline V gene encodes CDR1 MDHEN and CDR2 SYDVKM. This sequence was found in a man aged 18-70 years in good health. The specimen was blood T cells: a sorted CD56 or NKG2C T cell subset, CD4+ or CD8+ T cells, or bulk PBMC T cells (not recorded which). The V and J genes are TRBV28 and TRBJ2-4; as DNA is missing, the TRBD1 call by TCRdb cannot be tested. CDR3 residues: CASGTGGPNIQYF.